This entry lists 25 T cell receptor beta chains sequenced from one sample in a study of regulatory T cells in long-lasting Graves disease. Time point defined: newly diagnosed GD, antithyroid drugs for less than 3 months. After RNA was extracted from PBMCs, the TCR library was made from it. Construction of the TCR beta libraries employed iRepertoire HTBI primers in conjunction with Arm-PCR of CDR3 regions. TCRdb reanalysed the multiplex PCR reads using MiXCR and keeps one entry per CDR3 protein. Of about 400,000 distinct CDR3 sequences detected, 15% appear once; the ten largest clones hold about 8%. The same data also contributed to another study, on T cells in Graves' hyperthyroidism and ophthalmopathy.

Material: peripheral blood mononuclear cells (PBMCs), obtained at new diagnosis, from a patient treated with antithyroid drugs. The origin of the receptors is a woman in her thirties or forties with Graves disease.

CDR3 protein: CASSRTSGRYF. CDR3 in DNA: TGTGCCAGCAGCCGGACTAGCGGGAGGTATTTT. The chain combines TRBV7-2 with TRBJ2-3, with 13 bases lining up with TRBD2. The CDR3 loop spans 11 amino acids. Germline trimming cut 5 bases from V and 14 bases from J; bases unmatched to any gene: 1. CDR1 SGHTA and CDR2 FQGNSA come from the germline V gene.

The sample holds many counts of this clonotype. The chain carries TRBV5-1 and TRBJ2-7; 10 bases line up with TRBD1. CDR1 SGHRS and CDR2 YFSETQ come from the germline V gene. V lost 5 bases, J lost 3 bases, and 5 bases stayed unmatched. The CDR3 is made up of 14 amino acids. CDR3 in amino acids: CASSVDRGHYEQYF. The CDR3 bases are TGCGCCAGCAGTGTTGACAGGGGGCACTACGAGCAGTACTTC.

V usage is TRBV7-9 and J usage is TRBJ2-1, with D perhaps TRBD1 (5 bases). This CDR3 comprises 15 residues. The V gene lost 4 bases and the J gene lost 9 bases, with 19 bases spanning the gap. Per the germline V gene, CDR1 is SEHNR and CDR2 is FQNEAQ (reference sequence). DNA of the CDR3: TGTGCCAGCAGCTCAGACCCCCAGGGATTCGGTGAGCAGTTCTTC. Protein: CASSSDPQGFGEQFF.

This clonotype was counted a single time. The chain employs TRBV15 and TRBJ2-1, with TRBD2 matching 10 bases. CDR1 is LNHNV and CDR2 is YYDKDF in the germline V gene (reference sequence). V was clipped by 4 bases and J by 7 bases; unmatched bases: 7. The CDR3 consists of 15 residues. The CDR3 nucleotides read TGTGCCACCAGCATACGAGCGGGAGGGGGGAATGAGCAGTTCTTC. Translating gives CATSIRAGGGNEQFF. Combining the CDR3 with reference TRBV15 and TRBJ2-1 gives the whole variable domain DAMVIQNPRYQVTQFGKPVTLSCSQTLNHNVMYWYQQKSSQAPKLLFHYYDKDFNNEADTPDNFQSRRPNTSFCFLDIRSPGLGDTAMYLCATSIRAGGGNEQFFGPGTRLTVL.

The chain combines TRBV12-5 with TRBJ2-1; 7 positions match TRBD2. V was clipped by 3 bases and J by 9 bases; unmatched bases: 5. The V gene's germline CDR1 is LGHNT and CDR2 FRNRAP. This CDR3 has 13 residues. CDR3 amino acids: CASGFLAGTEQFF. The CDR3 region has the DNA TGTGCTAGTGGTTTCTTAGCGGGTACTGAGCAGTTCTTC.

J is TRBJ2-7 and V is TRBV5-5, with 7 nucleotides matching TRBD1. This CDR3 comprises 16 residues. The junction had 13 bases not matched to a gene; V was cut back by 5 bases and J by 2 bases. Germline V gene sequence: CDR1 SGHKS, CDR2 YYEKEE (reference sequence). The CDR3 DNA follows: TGTGCCAGCAGATCGTACCGGGACAGACAAACCTACGAGCAGTACTTC. It encodes CASRSYRDRQTYEQYF.

This clonotype was counted many times. The chain is built from TRBV12-3 or TRBV12-4 and TRBJ1-1; 10 bases are shared with TRBD1. The CDR3 is made up of 16 amino acids. J gave up 3 bases and V 6 bases, and 10 bases lay outside the gene matches. CDR3 region: CASSRMYGQGDTEAFF. The CDR3 DNA follows: TGTGCCAGCAGCCGTATGTATGGACAGGGGGACACTGAAGCTTTCTTT.

This clonotype was seen a handful of times. The chain uses TRBV28 and TRBJ2-5; 15 bases are a match to TRBD2. The V and J ends lost 4 bases and 3 bases, in that order; junction bases with no gene match: 6. Germline CDR1 and CDR2: MDHEN and SYDVKM. This CDR3 is built from 17 residues. The CDR3 nucleotides read TGTGCCAGCAGTTGGGGACTAGCGGGAGGTGGGGAAGAGACCCAGTACTTC. Its translation: CASSWGLAGGGEETQYF.

This clonotype was recorded many times. This chain joins TRBV28 and TRBJ2-7; 10 positions agree with TRBD1. The V gene end was trimmed by 7 bases and the J gene end by 2 bases; junction bases not matched to a gene: 5. Per germline, CDR1 MDHEN and CDR2 SYDVKM. The CDR3 runs to 14 residues. In nucleotides, the CDR3 is TGTGCCAGCACTCGGACAGGGGGAACCTACGAGCAGTACTTC. Translated, it gives CASTRTGGTYEQYF.

The sample holds many counts of this clonotype. The V call is TRBV10-3, the J call TRBJ1-4; 7 bases match TRBD1. CDR1 ENHRY and CDR2 SYGVKD come from the germline V gene. V shed 2 bases and J 3 bases; nucleotides not matched to a gene: 3. The length of the CDR3 is 15 residues. The CDR3 reads CAISERDSPNEKLFF. CDR3 sequence (DNA): TGTGCCATCAGTGAGCGGGACAGTCCTAATGAAAAACTGTTTTTT.

In this sample, this clonotype turned up many times. The chain combines TRBV12-3 or TRBV12-4 with TRBJ2-2; the match to TRBD2 covers 9 bases. There are 16 residues in the CDR3. V lost 3 bases to trimming and J lost 5 bases; unmatched junction nucleotides: 7. In DNA form, the CDR3 reads TGTGCCAGCAGTTTCTTAGTGACTAGCGGAACCGGGGAGCTGTTTTTT. Translating gives CASSFLVTSGTGELFF.

This clonotype was seen repeatedly, ten times or more. J is TRBJ2-3 and V is TRBV28; the match to TRBD2 covers 10 bases. The CDR3 has 16 residues. Germline V gene sequence: CDR1 MDHEN, CDR2 SYDVKM. J lost 4 bases, V lost 5 bases, and 9 bases had no gene match. The CDR3 reads CASSTPASGSPDTQYF. Here the CDR3 DNA reads TGTGCCAGCAGTACCCCCGCTAGCGGGAGCCCAGATACGCAGTATTTT.

The genes are TRBV4-1 and TRBJ2-7; 7 nucleotides agree with TRBD1. J lost 1 base, V lost 3 bases, and 18 bases had no gene match. Germline lookup yields CDR1 MGHRA and CDR2 YSYEKL. This CDR3 is 19 amino acids long. CDR3 nucleotides: TGCGCCAGCAGCCAGGACCGGGACAGATCGATAAGGGAATCCTACGAGCAGTACTTC. Amino acid sequence: CASSQDRDRSIRESYEQYF.

In this sample, this clonotype turned up many times. The chain carries TRBV11-2 and TRBJ2-1; 14 nucleotides match TRBD2. Germline V gene lookup returns CDR1 SGHAT and CDR2 FQNNGV. CDR3 length: 16 residues. Trimming at V came to 5 bases and at J to 3 bases, leaving 3 bases not matched to a gene. The CDR3 DNA reads TGTGCCAGCAGCCGTGGGACTAGCGGGAGCTACAATGAGCAGTTCTTC. As protein: CASSRGTSGSYNEQFF.

This clonotype was seen repeatedly, ten times or more. The V gene is TRBV11-2, the J gene TRBJ2-3; 7 bases match TRBD1. V shed 5 bases and J 8 bases; nucleotides not matched to a gene: 19. The CDR3 is 17 residues long. The germline V gene encodes CDR1 SGHAT and CDR2 FQNNGV. The CDR3: CASSTRGQKAQIGTQYF. The DNA of the CDR3 is TGTGCCAGCAGCACAAGGGGGCAGAAAGCACAGATTGGTACGCAGTATTTT.

This clonotype was seen ten or more times. The chain joins TRBV2 to TRBJ1-1; 9 bases line up with TRBD1. The CDR3 is 16 amino acids. Germline V lookup: CDR1 SNHLY, CDR2 FYNNEI. Germline trimming cut 6 bases from V and 1 base from J; bases unmatched to any gene: 9. CDR3 sequence reads: CASRAGTGSTNTEAFF. CDR3 in DNA: TGTGCCAGCAGGGCCGGGACAGGGAGTACGAACACTGAAGCTTTCTTT.

This clonotype was recorded many times. The V and J genes are TRBV28 and TRBJ1-2; D gene unclear. Germline CDR1 and CDR2: MDHEN and SYDVKM. The CDR3 is 12 residues long. V was pared by 2 bases and J by 5 bases, with 6 bases between. CDR3 coding DNA: TGTGCCAGCAGTTTACAGAAGTATGGCTACACCTTC. The encoded protein is CASSLQKYGYTF.

This clonotype was seen a handful of times. The chain uses TRBV6-5 and TRBJ2-1; possibly TRBD2 for D (5 bases). The V gene lost 0 bases and the J gene lost 8 bases, with 8 bases spanning the gap. CDR3 length: 13 residues. Germline V lookup: CDR1 MNHEY, CDR2 SVGAGI. The CDR3 DNA sequence: TGTGCCAGCAGTTACTCTCCGAGGGATGAGCAGTTCTTC. Protein product: CASSYSPRDEQFF.

About this clonotype itself: It may be a read error: a sequence one base away is much more abundant. The chain is built from TRBV14 and TRBJ2-7, with 9 bases that match TRBD2. Germline-derived CDR1 and CDR2 are SGHDN and FVKESK. The length of the CDR3 is 15 residues. V dropped 7 bases and J dropped 3; count of bases not matched to a gene: 10. CDR3 in DNA: TGTGCCAGCATCTCGGGACTAGCCTTAATCTACGAGCAGTACTTC. Protein: CASISGLALIYEQYF.

This clonotype was seen at least ten times. The genes are TRBV7-3 and TRBJ2-1, with D uncertain. CDR1 and CDR2 (germline): SGHTA, FQGTGA. The V and J ends lost 1 base and 6 bases respectively, with 13 bases between them. The length of the CDR3 is 15 residues. The CDR3 sequence: CASSLSAGPGNEQFF. The CDR3 DNA is TGTGCCAGCAGCTTAAGCGCAGGACCTGGCAATGAGCAGTTCTTC. Full variable domain (missing parts from reference TRBV7-3 and TRBJ2-1): GAGVSQTPSNKVTEKGKYVELRCDPISGHTALYWYRQSLGQGPEFLIYFQGTGAADDSGLPNDRFFAVRPEGSVSTLKIQRTERGDSAVYLCASSLSAGPGNEQFFGPGTRLTVL.

This clonotype was seen more than once but under ten times. The chain links TRBV20-1 to TRBJ2-2, with D possibly being TRBD1 or TRBD2 (5 bases each). The CDR3 extends over 16 amino acids. Germline CDR1 and CDR2: DFQATT and SNEGSKA (reference sequence). Trimming cost V 1 base and J 5 bases, with 17 bases left between them. DNA for the CDR3: TGCAGTGCTAGAGCCGTACGGGACGGAATTACCGGGGAGCTGTTTTTT. Its protein product is CSARAVRDGITGELFF.

In this sample, this clonotype turned up many times. The V call is TRBV28, the J call TRBJ2-5, with D possibly TRBD1 on 6 matching bases. Germline V gene data show CDR1 as MDHEN and CDR2 as SYDVKM. This CDR3 comprises 14 residues. Trimming took off 5 bases at V and 5 bases at J, with 15 bases between the two ends. CDR3 nucleotides: TGTGCCAGCAGTCCCTGGCAGGGGCGCGAGACCCAGTACTTC. This codes for CASSPWQGRETQYF.

This clonotype was observed at least ten times. The chain is built from TRBV6-2 or TRBV6-3 and TRBJ1-1; D is unclear. V gave up 6 bases and J gave up 1 base, with 12 bases separating them. Germline-derived CDR1 and CDR2 are MNHEY and SVGEGT. The CDR3 extends over 14 amino acids. CDR3 bases: TGTGCCAGCAGCCCCTTTATGGGGAACACTGAAGCTTTCTTT. Amino acids: CASSPFMGNTEAFF.

This clonotype was found a few times. V usage is TRBV15 and J usage is TRBJ2-1; 12 bases are shared with TRBD2. Unmatched junction bases numbered 13, after V lost 1 base and J lost 0 bases. The CDR3 runs to 21 residues. From germline, CDR1 is LNHNV and CDR2 YYDKDF (reference sequence). The DNA for the CDR3 is TGTGCCACCAGCAGAGGGACGTGGACTAGCGGGAATCAGATCTCCTACAATGAGCAGTTCTTC. Translating it yields CATSRGTWTSGNQISYNEQFF. Full variable domain (outside the CDR3, taken from reference TRBV15 and TRBJ2-1): DAMVIQNPRYQVTQFGKPVTLSCSQTLNHNVMYWYQQKSSQAPKLLFHYYDKDFNNEADTPDNFQSRRPNTSFCFLDIRSPGLGDTAMYLCATSRGTWTSGNQISYNEQFFGPGTRLTVL.

The chain links TRBV11-3 to TRBJ2-5, with TRBD2 matching 10 bases. Germline values: CDR1 SGHNT, CDR2 YENEEA. After removal of 5 bases from V and 5 bases from J, the junction contained 17 bases not matched to a gene. The CDR3 runs 18 residues. CDR3 coding DNA: TGTGCCAGCAGCCGACCGGGGGGGAGCGGGAGGGCCCTGGAGACCCAGTACTTC. The encoded protein is CASSRPGGSGRALETQYF.